The sequence of this T cell receptor (beta chain) was determined in a study of tumor and adjacent non-tumor tissue in lung cancer. Study at large: Approximately 4.2 million productive TCRbeta reads were obtained per sample on average.

Three rounds of nested PCR, following a modified ARM-PCR protocol, produced the TCRbeta library. TCRdb re-called the multiplex PCR reads through MiXCR, storing one row per CDR3 protein. In the table there are 68,000 or so distinct CDR3 sequences, roughly three fifths of which are singletons. The template was RNA from unsorted bulk tissue. Chemotherapy-naive patients with new lung cancer underwent thoracic surgery in China, August–November 2014. The CDR3 runs 14 residues. Notes on the study in general: Patients with more diverse tumor TCRs had worse survival. TCR diversity was significantly greater in tumor than normal lung tissue.

About this clonotype itself: The antigen remains undetermined. A much larger clonotype is one base distant, so this may be a read error.

This chain joins TRBV12-3 or TRBV12-4 and TRBJ1-5; D unclear. The TCR comes from a man in his fifties with non-small cell lung cancer. The material sequenced was lung tumor tissue. The CDR3 region has the DNA TGTGCCAGCAGTTTAGAGGCAGAAAATCAGCCCCAGCGTTTT. Residues: CASSLEAENQPQRF.